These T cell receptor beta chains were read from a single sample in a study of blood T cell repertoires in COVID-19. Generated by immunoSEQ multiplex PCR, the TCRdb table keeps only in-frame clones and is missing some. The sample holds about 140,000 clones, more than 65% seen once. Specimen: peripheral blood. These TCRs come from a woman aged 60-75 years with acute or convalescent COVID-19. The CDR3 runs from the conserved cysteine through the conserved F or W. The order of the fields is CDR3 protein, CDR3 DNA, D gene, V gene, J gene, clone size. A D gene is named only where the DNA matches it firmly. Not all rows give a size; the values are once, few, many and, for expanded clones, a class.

CDR3aa: CASSRTSGRADTQYF; CDR3nt: TGCGCCAGCAGCAGGACTAGCGGGAGGGCCGATACGCAGTATTTT; d_gene: TRBD2; v_gene: TRBV5-1; j_gene: TRBJ2-3; abundance: -
CDR3aa: CASSDTGRYNEQYF; CDR3nt: TGTGCCAGCAGTGACACCGGGAGGTACAACGAGCAGTACTTC; d_gene: TRBD2; v_gene: TRBV25-1; j_gene: TRBJ2-7; abundance: -
CDR3aa: CASSERTLADTQYF; CDR3nt: TGTGCCAGCAGTGAACGCACACTAGCAGATACGCAGTATTTT; d_gene: -; v_gene: TRBV25-1; j_gene: TRBJ2-3; abundance: -
CDR3aa: CASTTGGFSYEQYF; CDR3nt: TGTGCCAGCACCACCGGCGGGTTCTCCTACGAGCAGTACTTC; d_gene: -; v_gene: TRBV28; j_gene: TRBJ2-7; abundance: -
CDR3aa: CASSLSRVGNEQYF; CDR3nt: TGTGCCAGCAGCTTATCCAGGGTTGGCAACGAGCAGTACTTC; d_gene: -; v_gene: TRBV7-9; j_gene: TRBJ2-7; abundance: -
CDR3aa: CAWNAGPPYEQYF; CDR3nt: TGTGCCTGGAACGCGGGGCCACCCTACGAGCAGTACTTC; d_gene: -; v_gene: TRBV30; j_gene: TRBJ2-7; abundance: -
CDR3aa: CASSQRTGDIQYF; CDR3nt: TGCGCCAGCAGCCAAAGAACCGGGGACATTCAGTACTTC; d_gene: -; v_gene: TRBV4-1; j_gene: TRBJ2-4; abundance: few
CDR3aa: CATSDSPGGVETQYF; CDR3nt: TGTGCCACCAGTGATTCTCCAGGGGGCGTAGAGACCCAGTACTTC; d_gene: TRBD1; v_gene: TRBV24-1; j_gene: TRBJ2-5; abundance: once
CDR3aa: CATSRPGTGQETQYF; CDR3nt: TGTGCCACCAGCAGACCAGGGACAGGCCAAGAGACCCAGTACTTC; d_gene: TRBD1; v_gene: TRBV15; j_gene: TRBJ2-5; abundance: few
CDR3aa: CASSYRLAGGETQYF; CDR3nt: TGTGCCAGCAGCTATAGACTAGCGGGAGGTGAGACCCAGTACTTC; d_gene: TRBD2; v_gene: TRBV5-4; j_gene: TRBJ2-5; abundance: -
CDR3aa: CASSWPRGETQYF; CDR3nt: TGTGCCAGCAGCTGGCCCCGGGGTGAGACCCAGTACTTC; d_gene: -; v_gene: TRBV7-9; j_gene: TRBJ2-5; abundance: -
CDR3aa: CASSPWEDGATQQYF; CDR3nt: TGTGCCAGCAGCCCATGGGAGGACGGGGCCACCCAGCAGTACTTC; d_gene: -; v_gene: TRBV7-9; j_gene: TRBJ2-7; abundance: -
CDR3aa: CSVALGSLSYEQYF; CDR3nt: TGCAGCGTTGCTCTGGGGAGCCTATCCTACGAGCAGTACTTC; d_gene: -; v_gene: TRBV29-1; j_gene: TRBJ2-7; abundance: -
CDR3aa: CASSQVKVHRGLETQYF; CDR3nt: TGCGCCAGCAGCCAAGTAAAAGTCCACAGGGGTCTAGAGACCCAGTACTTC; d_gene: TRBD1; v_gene: TRBV4-3; j_gene: TRBJ2-5; abundance: -
CDR3aa: CASSFSRQGNQPQHF; CDR3nt: TGTGCCAGCAGTTTTTCACGACAGGGCAATCAGCCCCAGCATTTT; d_gene: -; v_gene: TRBV28; j_gene: TRBJ1-5; abundance: -
CDR3aa: CASSPPLTGDGETQYF; CDR3nt: TGTGCCAGCAGCCCCCCTTTGACGGGAGATGGAGAGACCCAGTACTTC; d_gene: -; v_gene: TRBV5-4; j_gene: TRBJ2-5; abundance: -
CDR3aa: CAWSVGGGFYEQYF; CDR3nt: TGTGCCTGGAGTGTGGGGGGTGGTTTCTACGAGCAGTACTTC; d_gene: -; v_gene: TRBV30; j_gene: TRBJ2-7; abundance: once
CDR3aa: CSVPPGQGLDTQYF; CDR3nt: TGCAGCGTACCCCCGGGACAGGGTCTAGATACGCAGTATTTT; d_gene: TRBD1; v_gene: TRBV29-1; j_gene: TRBJ2-3; abundance: -
CDR3aa: CASKWASGRPYEQYF; CDR3nt: TGTGCCAGCAAATGGGCTAGCGGGAGGCCCTACGAGCAGTACTTC; d_gene: TRBD2; v_gene: TRBV27; j_gene: TRBJ2-7; abundance: -
CDR3aa: CASSRTGESEAFF; CDR3nt: TGCGCCAGCAGTCGGACAGGGGAGTCTGAAGCTTTCTTT; d_gene: TRBD1; v_gene: TRBV5-1; j_gene: TRBJ1-1; abundance: -
CDR3aa: CASSQGQGRTYGYTF; CDR3nt: TGTGCCAGCAGTCAAGGACAGGGGAGGACCTATGGCTACACCTTC; d_gene: TRBD1; v_gene: TRBV28; j_gene: TRBJ1-2; abundance: -
CDR3aa: CASRKTTGGWTEAFF; CDR3nt: TGTGCCAGCAGGAAAACGACAGGGGGGTGGACTGAAGCTTTCTTT; d_gene: TRBD1; v_gene: TRBV27; j_gene: TRBJ1-1; abundance: -
CDR3aa: CASIAGSMEKLFF; CDR3nt: TGTGCCAGCATAGCAGGGTCGATGGAAAAACTGTTTTTT; d_gene: -; v_gene: TRBV28; j_gene: TRBJ1-4; abundance: once
CDR3aa: CAGDRGLGGNTIYF; CDR3nt: TGTGCCGGGGACAGGGGGTTAGGAGGAAACACCATATATTTT; d_gene: TRBD1; v_gene: TRBV30; j_gene: TRBJ1-3; abundance: -
CDR3aa: CASSSDRNSPLHF; CDR3nt: TGTGCCAGCAGCTCAGACAGGAATTCACCCCTCCACTTT; d_gene: -; v_gene: TRBV7-3; j_gene: TRBJ1-6; abundance: few
CDR3aa: CASSGSGSSYNEQFF; CDR3nt: TGTGCCAGCAGTGGTAGCGGGAGCTCCTACAATGAGCAGTTCTTC; d_gene: TRBD2; v_gene: TRBV6-6; j_gene: TRBJ2-1; abundance: -
CDR3aa: CASSSKSGIPYEQYF; CDR3nt: TGTGCCAGCAGCTCCAAAAGCGGGATTCCTTACGAGCAGTACTTC; d_gene: TRBD2; v_gene: TRBV7-8; j_gene: TRBJ2-7; abundance: -
CDR3aa: CASSISGQSSYEQYF; CDR3nt: TGTGCCAGTAGTATTTCGGGACAGAGCTCCTACGAGCAGTACTTC; d_gene: TRBD1; v_gene: TRBV19; j_gene: TRBJ2-7; abundance: -
CDR3aa: CASSQDRGRGYGYTF; CDR3nt: TGTGCCAGTAGCCAAGACAGGGGCCGGGGGTATGGCTACACCTTC; d_gene: TRBD1; v_gene: TRBV19; j_gene: TRBJ1-2; abundance: -
CDR3aa: CASSLPIRRASEKLFF; CDR3nt: TGTGCCAGCAGCTTACCTATCCGCAGGGCAAGTGAAAAACTGTTTTTT; d_gene: -; v_gene: TRBV7-9; j_gene: TRBJ1-4; abundance: -
CDR3aa: CATTLGLGTYNEQFF; CDR3nt: TGTGCCACCACTCTGGGGCTGGGGACCTACAATGAGCAGTTCTTC; d_gene: -; v_gene: TRBV15; j_gene: TRBJ2-1; abundance: -
CDR3aa: CASTRQESTDTQYF; CDR3nt: TGTGCCAGCACTCGACAGGAGAGCACAGATACGCAGTATTTT; d_gene: -; v_gene: TRBV9; j_gene: TRBJ2-3; abundance: -
CDR3aa: CASSQGDLKSSYNSPLHF; CDR3nt: TGCGCCAGCAGCCAAGGGGACTTAAAAAGCTCCTATAATTCACCCCTCCACTTT; d_gene: -; v_gene: TRBV4-3; j_gene: TRBJ1-6; abundance: -
CDR3aa: CASSAFWGEINQPQHF; CDR3nt: TGTGCCAGCAGTGCCTTTTGGGGAGAGATCAATCAGCCCCAGCATTTT; d_gene: -; v_gene: TRBV6-1; j_gene: TRBJ1-5; abundance: -
CDR3aa: CASSVDPGGGNEQFF; CDR3nt: TGTGCCAGCAGCGTAGATCCCGGCGGGGGCAATGAGCAGTTCTTC; d_gene: TRBD2; v_gene: TRBV9; j_gene: TRBJ2-1; abundance: -
CDR3aa: CASSPQQGAGNTIYF; CDR3nt: TGTGCCAGCAGCCCCCAACAGGGGGCAGGAAACACCATATATTTT; d_gene: TRBD1; v_gene: TRBV7-9; j_gene: TRBJ1-3; abundance: -
CDR3aa: CASSLAEGVGTEAFF; CDR3nt: TGCGCCAGCAGCTTGGCCGAGGGGGTTGGCACTGAAGCTTTCTTT; d_gene: -; v_gene: TRBV5-1; j_gene: TRBJ1-1; abundance: -
CDR3aa: CASSLMGALRSYGYTF; CDR3nt: TGTGCCAGCAGCTTGATGGGGGCCCTCAGGAGCTATGGCTACACCTTC; d_gene: -; v_gene: TRBV5-6; j_gene: TRBJ1-2; abundance: -
CDR3aa: CASSPDRASGYTF; CDR3nt: TGTGCCAGCAGCCCGGACAGGGCATCTGGCTACACCTTC; d_gene: TRBD1; v_gene: TRBV27; j_gene: TRBJ1-2; abundance: -
CDR3aa: CASNLAGGYEQYF; CDR3nt: TGTGCCAGCAATTTAGCGGGAGGCTACGAGCAGTACTTC; d_gene: TRBD2; v_gene: TRBV6-5; j_gene: TRBJ2-7; abundance: -
CDR3aa: CASSLGGYYGYTF; CDR3nt: TGTGCCAGCAGCTTAGGGGGCTACTATGGCTACACCTTC; d_gene: -; v_gene: TRBV11-2; j_gene: TRBJ1-2; abundance: -
CDR3aa: CASSLGAGVMQGYTF; CDR3nt: TGTGCCAGCAGCTTAGGCGCCGGGGTAATGCAGGGCTACACCTTC; d_gene: -; v_gene: TRBV11-3; j_gene: TRBJ1-2; abundance: -
CDR3aa: CASSRGLAGTSYNEQFF; CDR3nt: TGCGCCAGCAGCCGGGGACTAGCGGGAACTTCCTACAATGAGCAGTTCTTC; d_gene: TRBD2; v_gene: TRBV4-1; j_gene: TRBJ2-1; abundance: few
CDR3aa: CASSSGQGPHEQYF; CDR3nt: TGTGCCAGCAGTTCTGGACAGGGACCACACGAGCAGTACTTC; d_gene: TRBD1; v_gene: TRBV6-5; j_gene: TRBJ2-7; abundance: once
CDR3aa: CASSLTGYEQYF; CDR3nt: TGTGCCAGCAGCCTAACAGGTTACGAGCAGTACTTC; d_gene: -; v_gene: TRBV7-9; j_gene: TRBJ2-7; abundance: -